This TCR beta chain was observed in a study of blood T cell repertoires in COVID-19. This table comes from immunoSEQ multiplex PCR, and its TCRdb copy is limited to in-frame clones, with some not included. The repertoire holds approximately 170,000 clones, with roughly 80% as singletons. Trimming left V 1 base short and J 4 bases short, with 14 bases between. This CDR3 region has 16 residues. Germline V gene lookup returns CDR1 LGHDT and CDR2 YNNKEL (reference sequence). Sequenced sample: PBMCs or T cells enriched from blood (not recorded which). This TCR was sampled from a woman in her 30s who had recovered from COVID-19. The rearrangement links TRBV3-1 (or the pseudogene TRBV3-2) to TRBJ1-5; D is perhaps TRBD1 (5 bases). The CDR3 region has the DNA TGTGCCAGCAGCCAAGGGCCGACAGCGAGAAATCAGCCCCAGCATTTT. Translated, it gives CASSQGPTARNQPQHF.